This passage covers 22 T cell receptor beta chains from one sample sequenced in a study of early T cells in non-severe SARS-CoV-2 infection. TCRdb analysed the 5' RACE reads with MiXCR anew, one entry per CDR3 protein. The sample records 120,000 or so distinct CDR3 sequences, 10% to 15% being singletons. The sequencing used whole blood, collected at baseline. The receptor source for this set is an adult who was a healthcare worker with PCR-confirmed SARS-CoV-2 infection or an uninfected control (not recorded which).

This clonotype was counted only a few times. This chain links TRBV7-9 with TRBJ1-4; TRBD1 aligns across 7 bases. CDR3 length equals 16 residues. Trimming cost V 5 bases and J 6 bases; bases outside gene matches: 12. The germline CDR1 and CDR2 sequences are SEHNR and FQNEAQ (reference sequence). CDR3 DNA sequence: TGTGCCAGCAGCCCCGAGGTAGGGGACAGCTATGAAAAACTGTTTTTT. Translated: CASSPEVGDSYEKLFF.

The V and J genes are TRBV7-6 and TRBJ2-5; 11 bases are shared with TRBD2. CDR1 is SGHVS and CDR2 is FNYEAQ in the germline V gene. V was pared by 5 bases and J by 0 bases, with 8 bases of the junction left unmatched. The CDR3 spans 17 residues. CDR3 loop: CASSQIGTSGNQETQYF. The CDR3 DNA reads TGTGCCAGCAGCCAAATCGGGACTAGCGGAAACCAAGAGACCCAGTACTTC.

This chain uses TRBV3-1 with TRBJ2-2; a weak D match, TRBD1 (5 bases). In germline, CDR1 is LGHDT, CDR2 YNNKEL (reference sequence). Trimming stripped 6 bases from V and 5 bases from J, with 10 bases between. CDR3 length equals 13 residues. This CDR3 is CASRPGPTGELFF. The CDR3 DNA reads TGTGCCAGCAGGCCAGGGCCAACCGGGGAGCTGTTTTTT. Based on the CDR3 plus reference TRBV3-1 and TRBJ2-2, the full variable domain is DTAVSQTPKYLVTQMGNDKSIKCEQNLGHDTMYWYKQDSKKFLKIMFSYNNKELIINETVPNRFSPKSPDKAHLNLHINSLELGDSAVYFCASRPGPTGELFFGEGSRLTVL.

The table lists this clonotype with many counts. This chain uses TRBV12-3 or TRBV12-4 with TRBJ1-5; weak D call: TRBD1 (6 bases). V gave up 3 bases and J gave up 6 bases, with 12 bases separating them. The CDR3 has 14 amino acids. CDR3 bases: TGTGCCAGCAGTTTTCAGGGGCAGGGTCAGCCCCAGCATTTT. This encodes CASSFQGQGQPQHF.

This clonotype was detected a few times. The rearrangement links TRBV28 to TRBJ1-1, with D maybe TRBD1 (6 bases). V shed 7 bases and J shed 5 bases, with 8 bases lying between them. The CDR3 extends over 11 amino acids. Germline CDR1 reads MDHEN; CDR2 reads SYDVKM. The CDR3 DNA reads TGTGCCAGCACAGGGGTGACTGAAGCTTTCTTT. This sequence encodes CASTGVTEAFF.

V usage is TRBV13 and J usage is TRBJ2-7; 7 bases are a match to TRBD1. CDR3 length: 14 amino acids. CDR1 is PRHDT, CDR2 FYEKMQ, per germline (reference sequence). Trimming cost V 3 bases and J 0 bases; bases outside gene matches: 2. Written as DNA, the CDR3 is TGTGCCAGCAGCTTGAGGGGGCTCTCCTACGAGCAGTACTTC. As protein: CASSLRGLSYEQYF.

The CDR3 region has the DNA TGCGCCAGCAGTGGTAGCGGGAATTACAATGAGCAGTTCTTC. Translating it yields CASSGSGNYNEQFF. The rearrangement uses TRBV5-1 and TRBJ2-1, with 8 positions matching TRBD2. This CDR3 contains 14 residues. Germline V gives CDR1 SGHRS, CDR2 YFSETQ. J was trimmed by 4 bases and V by 5 bases; bases with no gene match: 5.

The chain carries TRBV6-6 and TRBJ1-1; D gene ambiguous. This CDR3 has 15 residues. The V end lost 4 bases, the J end lost 1 base, and 13 bases lay between the germline ends. The germline V gene encodes CDR1 MNHNY and CDR2 SVGAGI (reference sequence). CDR3 DNA: TGTGCCAGCAGTTCCAAAGGGTTGAGGAACACTGAAGCTTTCTTT. Translation: CASSSKGLRNTEAFF.

The rearrangement links TRBV29-1 to TRBJ2-5; D unresolved. Deletions cut 2 bases from V and 5 bases from J, with 9 bases between. This CDR3 comprises 12 residues. Germline CDR1 is SQVTM and CDR2 is ANQGSEA. The CDR3 sequence is CSVESPGETQYF. The CDR3 DNA follows: TGCAGCGTTGAATCGCCCGGGGAGACCCAGTACTTC.

This clonotype occurred once. The chain uses TRBV5-6 and TRBJ2-1; TRBD2 is a possible D gene (5 bases). The V gene's germline CDR1 is SGHDT and CDR2 YYEEEE. CDR3 size: 17 residues. The germline V and J ends were trimmed by 0 bases and 0 bases, with 13 bases remaining between them. The CDR3 reads CASSLELAPGSYNEQFF. Here the CDR3 DNA reads TGTGCCAGCAGCTTGGAGCTAGCTCCCGGCTCCTACAATGAGCAGTTCTTC.

This clonotype was detected ten times or more. The rearrangement uses TRBV5-1 and TRBJ1-5; 8 nucleotides line up with TRBD1. The CDR3 runs to 14 residues. The junction had 6 bases not matched to a gene; V was cut back by 2 bases and J by 8 bases. The germline V gene encodes CDR1 SGHRS and CDR2 YFSETQ. CDR3 amino acids: CASSLAGQDEPQHF. Written as DNA, the CDR3 is TGCGCCAGCAGCTTAGCGGGACAGGACGAGCCCCAGCATTTT.

This clonotype was seen only a few times. The chain combines TRBV27 with TRBJ2-1; tentatively, D is TRBD2 (6 bases). Between the trimmed V and J ends, which lost 4 bases and 3 bases, there was a span of 25 bases. Germline loops: CDR1 MNHEY, CDR2 SMNVEV (reference sequence). The CDR3 sequence is 19 residues long. CDR3: CASSSVPVLGTQNYNEQFF. CDR3 DNA sequence: TGTGCCAGCAGTTCGGTACCGGTTTTGGGGACTCAAAACTACAATGAGCAGTTCTTC.

This clonotype was observed many times. The chain has TRBV5-1 and TRBJ2-4; TRBD1 agrees at 9 bases. The CDR3 has 15 residues. V dropped 4 bases and J dropped 6; count of bases not matched to a gene: 8. Looked up from germline, CDR1 is SGHRS and CDR2 is YFSETQ. CDR3 coding DNA: TGCGCCAGCAGCCCCGGACAGGGGCACGGAAACATTCAGTACTTC. Protein: CASSPGQGHGNIQYF.

This clonotype has more than one count but fewer than ten. V gene TRBV20-1 combines with J gene TRBJ2-7; no clear D. This CDR3 has 10 residues. Germline-derived CDR1 and CDR2 are DFQATT and SNEGSKA (reference sequence). Trimming pared 0 bases from V and 5 bases from J, leaving 2 bases between. The CDR3 sequence is CSAREDEQYF. Here the CDR3 DNA reads TGCAGTGCTAGAGAGGACGAGCAGTACTTC.

V is TRBV12-5 and J is TRBJ1-2, with 7 bases fitting TRBD1. This CDR3 has 13 amino acids. V shed 5 bases and J 7 bases; nucleotides not matched to a gene: 7. CDR1 LGHNT and CDR2 FRNRAP come from the germline V gene. This chain's CDR3 is CASGPRGDFGYTF. CDR3 nucleotides: TGTGCTAGTGGTCCCAGGGGGGACTTTGGCTACACCTTC.

This clonotype was found a few times. V and J are TRBV20-1 and TRBJ2-3, with no clear D. The CDR3 is 15 amino acids. V shed 0 bases and J shed 0 bases, with 10 bases lying between them. Germline V gene sequence: CDR1 DFQATT, CDR2 SNEGSKA (reference sequence). CDR3 nucleotides: TGCAGTGCTAGAGATGACGGCAGAAGCACAGATACGCAGTATTTT. Amino acid sequence: CSARDDGRSTDTQYF.

This clonotype was seen at least ten times. The J gene is TRBJ2-1, the V gene TRBV5-1, with a tentative D call TRBD1 (6 bases). Trimming pared 2 bases from V and 0 bases from J, leaving 12 bases between. Germline V gives CDR1 SGHRS, CDR2 YFSETQ. This CDR3 has 16 residues. CDR3 in DNA: TGCGCCAGCAGCTTCCCGGACAGTTCCTCCTACAATGAGCAGTTCTTC. Its translation: CASSFPDSSSYNEQFF.

The chain recombines TRBV6-6 with TRBJ1-3; no clear D gene. CDR3 length equals 16 residues. V was shortened by 2 bases and J by 0 bases, with 11 bases between the two germline ends. Germline V lookup: CDR1 MNHNY, CDR2 SVGAGI (reference sequence). CDR3 residues: CASSYLSPPSGNTIYF. DNA of the CDR3: TGTGCCAGCAGTTACCTATCCCCGCCCTCTGGAAACACCATATATTTT.

In this sample, this clonotype turned up once. V and J are TRBV29-1 and TRBJ1-1; maybe TRBD1 (5 bases). CDR1 SQVTM and CDR2 ANQGSEA come from the germline V gene. The CDR3 is 14 amino acids. V was trimmed by 1 base and J by 0 bases, leaving 9 bases between them. The CDR3 here is CSVEAAGMNTEAFF. The CDR3 DNA is TGCAGCGTTGAAGCGGCAGGGATGAACACTGAAGCTTTCTTT.

This clonotype has just a few counts. The chain links TRBV2 to TRBJ2-7; D is perhaps TRBD1 or TRBD2 (6 bases each). This CDR3 contains 10 residues. Germline CDR1 reads SNHLY; CDR2 reads FYNNEI. This CDR3 reads CATGADEQYF. CDR3 nucleotides: TGTGCTACGGGGGCAGACGAGCAGTACTTC.

This clonotype was detected only a few times. The rearrangement uses TRBV7-9 and TRBJ2-1; TRBD1 is a possible D gene (5 bases). Germline loops: CDR1 SEHNR, CDR2 FQNEAQ (reference sequence). Between the trimmed V and J ends, which lost 5 bases and 8 bases, there was a span of 16 bases. This CDR3 has 14 residues. The CDR3 DNA sequence: TGTGCCAGCAGCCGCCGCAGGGAAGGGGATGAGCAGTTCTTC. Amino acids: CASSRRREGDEQFF.

This chain connects TRBV19 to TRBJ1-2; 7 nucleotides agree with TRBD1. This CDR3 contains 13 residues. Germline CDR1 reads LNHDA; CDR2 reads SQIVND (reference sequence). V trimming: 10 bases; J trimming: 2 bases; junction bases outside the gene matches: 7. CDR3 sequence reads: CATSPTGNYGYTF. The CDR3 coding sequence is TGTGCCACCTCACCGACAGGGAACTATGGCTACACCTTC. The complete variable domain, with remaining parts taken from reference TRBV19 and TRBJ1-2, reads DGGITQSPKYLFRKEGQNVTLSCEQNLNHDAMYWYRQDPGQGLRLIYYSQIVNDFQKGDIAEGYSVSREKKESFPLTVTSAQKNPTAFYLCATSPTGNYGYTFGSGTRLTVV.